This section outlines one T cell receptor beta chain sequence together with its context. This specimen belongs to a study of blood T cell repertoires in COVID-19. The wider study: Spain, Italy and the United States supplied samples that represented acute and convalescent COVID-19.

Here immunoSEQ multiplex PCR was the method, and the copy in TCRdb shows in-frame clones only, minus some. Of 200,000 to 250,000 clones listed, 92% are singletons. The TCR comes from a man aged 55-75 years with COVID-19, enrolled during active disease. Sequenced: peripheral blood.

The CDR3 here is CASSQASGANEQFF. The DNA for the CDR3 is TGTGCCAGCTCACAAGCTAGCGGCGCCAATGAGCAGTTCTTC. V usage is TRBV18 and J usage is TRBJ2-1; 7 bases align to TRBD2. Germline CDR1 and CDR2: KGHSH and LQKENI. The ends lost 4 bases at V and 6 bases at J; junction bases unmatched: 6. This CDR3 spans 14 amino acids. The full variable domain, in which reference TRBV18 and TRBJ2-1 provide the parts outside the CDR3, is NAGVMQNPRHLVRRRGQEARLRCSPMKGHSHVYWYRQLPEEGLKFMVYLQKENIIDESGMPKERFSAEFPKEGPSILRIQQVVRGDSAAYFCASSQASGANEQFFGPGTRLTVL.